Ten or more counts support the clone carrying this T cell receptor beta chain. The antigen is undetermined. Each single cDNA molecule received a unique molecular identifier. TCRdb reprocessed the 5' RACE reads via MiXCR and lists one record per CDR3 protein. This sample has about 25,000 distinct CDR3 sequences; roughly 4.8% occur once, and the top ten carry roughly 6.7%. These data belong to a study of early T cells in non-severe SARS-CoV-2 infection. The overall study: The chains were unpaired, and the sequenced material was bulk RNA from unsorted whole blood.

Regarding the study as a whole: Sequences matched to VDJdb favored anti-spike CD8 responses, while private and CD4 specificities were missed.

The sample consisted of whole blood. This TCR was recovered from an adult who was a healthcare worker with PCR-confirmed SARS-CoV-2 infection or an uninfected control (not recorded which).

CDR3 in amino acids: CASSLRDGDYEQYF. In DNA, the CDR3 is TGTGCCAGCTCACTCCGGGACGGTGACTACGAGCAGTACTTC. The V and J genes are TRBV18 and TRBJ2-7; perhaps D is TRBD1 or TRBD2 (5 bases each). The CDR3 extends over 14 amino acids. The V gene lost 4 bases and the J gene lost 3 bases, with 13 bases spanning the gap. Germline-derived CDR1 and CDR2 are KGHSH and LQKENI.